This note documents a single T cell receptor beta chain sequence. These data belong to a study of cytomegalovirus exposure and HLA in healthy donors. V was clipped by 1 base and J by 4 bases, with 16 bases between them. This CDR3 has 17 residues. Per germline, CDR1 SGHDN and CDR2 FVKESK. The PCR had 60 Vbeta and 13 Jbeta primers. The protocol was immunoSEQ multiplex PCR, while the TCRdb copy is restricted to in-frame clones and leaves out a portion. The sample consists of roughly 130,000 clones, less than 85% of them appearing once. The source is a man between 25 and 39 years old in good health and CMV-seronegative. The chain employs TRBV14 and TRBJ2-2; tentatively, D is TRBD1 (5 bases). The sequencing input was PBMCs. The CDR3 is CASSQVVVGHGTGELFF. The CDR3, as DNA: TGTGCCAGCAGCCAAGTGGTCGTGGGGCACGGCACCGGGGAGCTGTTTTTT. Using reference TRBV14 and TRBJ2-2 for the parts outside the CDR3, the full variable domain is EAGVTQFPSHSVIEKGQTVTLRCDPISGHDNLYWYRRVMGKEIKFLLHFVKESKQDESGMPNNRFLAERTGGTYSTLKVQPAELEDSGVYFCASSQVVVGHGTGELFFGEGSRLTVL.